The 9 T cell receptor beta chains given below trace back to one sample, sequenced in a study of tumor-infiltrating lymphocytes in primary liver carcinoma. Constant-region priming of around 530 ng total RNA yielded TCR beta cDNA. Researchers made the TCR beta libraries by running three nested multiplex PCR rounds with slightly modified ARM-PCR. TRBV1-TRBV30 forward primers paired with a C-beta reverse primer drove the first two PCR rounds, 10 cycles each. TCRdb redid the calling of the multiplex PCR reads with MiXCR, one entry per CDR3 protein. The profile shows a few hundred thousand distinct CDR3 sequences, 45% to 70% of them singletons. Germline DNA was extracted too, while blood RNA derived from unsorted whole blood. The specimen sequenced was peripheral blood. Receptor source: a young woman with primary liver carcinoma and hepatitis B virus infection.

The V call is TRBV12-3 or TRBV12-4, the J call TRBJ1-1; D remains unclear. Trimming left V 6 bases short and J 1 base short, with 15 bases between. The CDR3 sequence is 15 residues long. In nucleotides, the CDR3 is TGTGCCAGCAGGGACTCAGACATCACGAACACTGAAGCTTTCTTT. Residues: CASRDSDITNTEAFF.

This clonotype has only a few counts. The J gene is TRBJ1-1, the V gene TRBV6-6; unclear D gene. CDR1 MNHNY and CDR2 SVGAGI come from the germline V gene (reference sequence). The CDR3 runs 14 residues. V lost 7 bases to trimming and J lost 6 bases, with 18 bases between them. CDR3 sequence: CASISRSGGAEAFF. CDR3 nucleotides: TGTGCCAGCATTTCCCGTTCGGGTGGGGCTGAAGCTTTCTTT.

Comments on this clonotype: A much more abundant neighbour one base away suggests this may be a read error. The rearrangement joins TRBV6-5 to TRBJ2-1, with D possibly TRBD2 on 6 matching bases. The germline V gene has CDR1 MNHEY and CDR2 SVGAGI. The CDR3 totals 13 residues. CDR3: CASSYETGGTALF. The CDR3 nucleotides read TGTGCCAGCAGTTACGAAACCGGAGGGACTGCGCTCTTC.

This rearrangement joins TRBV6-2 or TRBV6-3 to TRBJ2-3; D uncertain. The V and J ends lost 5 bases and 10 bases respectively, with 16 bases between them. Looked up from germline, CDR1 is MNHEY and CDR2 is SVGEGT. The CDR3 has 13 amino acids. DNA for the CDR3: TGTGCCAGCAGTCCAAACCCCGGCGGTCCGCAGTATTTT. Protein product: CASSPNPGGPQYF.

As for this clonotype: A junction boundary mismatches the germline segment, possibly from a read error. This chain links TRBV11-2 with TRBJ2-1; 8 bases map to TRBD1. This CDR3 spans 14 amino acids. Germline assignment: CDR1 SGHAT and CDR2 FQNNGV. This chain's CDR3 is CASSFSSGGNEQFF. For the CDR3, the DNA is TGTGCCAGCAGCTTTTCCTCAGGGGGCAATGAGCAATTCTTC.

This clonotype was observed many times. The genes are TRBV6-1 and TRBJ2-3; unclear D gene. The CDR3 covers 15 residues. Trimming shortened V by 0 bases and J by 2 bases, and 9 bases separated the two germline ends. Germline V CDR1 and CDR2: MNHNS, SASEGT. CDR3 loop: CASSEASAPTDTQYF. CDR3 nucleotide sequence: TGTGCCAGCAGTGAAGCGAGTGCTCCCACAGATACGCAGTATTTT.

The chain uses TRBV5-5 and TRBJ2-5; possibly TRBD2 for D (5 bases). The CDR3 is 14 residues long. Trimming removed 2 bases from V and 0 bases from J, with 8 bases in between. Germline CDR1 is SGHKS and CDR2 is YYEKEE (reference sequence). CDR3 sequence: CASSLRENQETQYF. The CDR3 DNA reads as TGTGCCAGCAGCTTACGGGAAAACCAAGAGACCCAGTACTTC. Together with reference TRBV5-5 and TRBJ2-5, the CDR3 gives the full variable domain: DAGVTQSPTHLIKTRGQQVTLRCSPISGHKSVSWYQQVLGQGPQFIFQYYEKEERGRGNFPDRFSARQFPNYSSELNVNALLLGDSALYLCASSLRENQETQYFGPGTRLLVL.

For this clonotype: This clone may be a read error of a much larger clone one base away. V and J are TRBV4-1 and TRBJ1-5; D is undetermined. The CDR3 totals 14 residues. Germline lookup yields CDR1 MGHRA and CDR2 YSYEKL. The CDR3: CVSSNWQINQPQHF. The CDR3 DNA reads as TGCGTCAGCAGCAACTGGCAGATTAATCAGCCCCAGCATTTT.

Regarding this clonotype: One base away lies a much larger clone, so this may be a sequencing read error. The chain links TRBV7-8 to TRBJ1-1, with D maybe TRBD1 (6 bases). The V end lost 5 bases, the J end lost 4 bases, and 17 bases lay between the germline ends. The CDR3 runs 15 residues. Germline loops: CDR1 SGHVS, CDR2 FQNEAQ. The CDR3, as DNA: TGTGCCAGCAGCCCGGGGACATTAGATTTCACTGAAGCTTTCTTT. Translated: CASSPGTLDFTEAFF.